These 13 T cell receptor beta chains came from one sample sequenced in a study of blood T cell repertoires in COVID-19 (TCRdb year 2020). Receptors were amplified or captured by the immunoSEQ multiplex PCR assay. Entries here come from immuneACCESS through TCRdb and include only in-frame sequences with V and J called. Some clones fail to appear in such tables; in the studies checked, an unresolved V gene covers under half of the shortfall, and the cause of the remainder is unknown. Present in this sample are about 150,000 clones, roughly nine tenths of which were seen just once. Roughly 4% of the sample goes to the ten largest clones. The source material was PBMCs or T cells enriched from blood (not recorded which). These TCRs come from a woman in her thirties or forties who had been exposed to COVID-19.

The J gene is TRBJ1-4, the V gene TRBV19; 7 positions agree with TRBD1. Germline V gene sequence: CDR1 LNHDA, CDR2 SQIVND (reference sequence). The length of the CDR3 is 14 residues. V was clipped by 1 base and J by 8 bases; unmatched bases: 4. CDR3 bases: TGTGCCAGTAGTATAGGGACAGGAGGAGAAAAACTGTTTTTT. Amino acids: CASSIGTGGEKLFF.

In its sample, this clone was seen once. CDR3: CASSSGGGNGNTIYF. The CDR3 DNA sequence: TGTGCCAGCAGCTCAGGGGGCGGCAATGGAAACACCATATATTTT. The rearrangement uses TRBV11-2 and TRBJ1-3, with 8 positions matching TRBD1. Germline V gives CDR1 SGHAT, CDR2 FQNNGV. CDR3 length equals 15 residues. V lost 4 bases, J lost 3 bases, and 5 bases stayed unmatched. The full variable domain, with the rest looked up from reference TRBV11-2 and TRBJ1-3, is EAGVAQSPRYKIIEKRQSVAFWCNPISGHATLYWYQQILGQGPKLLIQFQNNGVVDDSQLPKDRFSAERLKGVDSTLKIQPAKLEDSAVYLCASSSGGGNGNTIYFGEGSWLTVV.

The chain carries TRBV3-1 (or the pseudogene TRBV3-2) and TRBJ1-6; tentatively, D is TRBD1 (5 bases). This CDR3 has 15 amino acids. Germline V gene data show CDR1 as LGHDT and CDR2 as YNNKEL (reference sequence). Trimming pared 2 bases from V and 4 bases from J, leaving 9 bases between. The CDR3 reads CASSQPGGYNSPLHF. Here the CDR3 DNA reads TGTGCCAGCAGCCAACCGGGGGGGTATAATTCACCCCTCCACTTT.

The chain uses TRBV5-6 and TRBJ1-2; D is perhaps TRBD1 (5 bases). The CDR3 extends over 15 amino acids. V lost 4 bases to trimming and J lost 4 bases, with 17 bases between them. The germline CDR1 and CDR2 sequences are SGHDT and YYEEEE. The CDR3 sequence is CASSPWGGPSYGYTF. The CDR3 DNA reads as TGTGCCAGCAGCCCCTGGGGGGGTCCGAGCTATGGCTACACCTTC.

CDR3 in amino acids: CASSVDEDTIYF. The CDR3, as DNA: TGTGCCAGCAGCGTAGATGAGGACACCATATATTTT. The chain employs TRBV9 and TRBJ1-3; D call uncertain. Per the germline V gene, CDR1 is SGDLS and CDR2 is YYNGEE. The V and J ends lost 0 bases and 8 bases respectively, with 6 bases between them. This CDR3 comprises 12 residues.

This clone was picked up a small number of times. The rearrangement joins TRBV6-2 or TRBV6-3 to TRBJ2-7; weak D call: TRBD1 (6 bases). Germline CDR1 MNHEY, CDR2 SVGEGT. The CDR3 loop spans 15 amino acids. Trimming removed 2 bases at V and 2 bases at J, with 13 bases between. The DNA for the CDR3 is TGTGCCAGCAGTTACGGGACACAAAGCACCTACGAGCAGTACTTC. As protein: CASSYGTQSTYEQYF.

The chain combines TRBV9 with TRBJ2-1, with TRBD2 matching over 8 bases. CDR3 length: 16 amino acids. Looked up from germline, CDR1 is SGDLS and CDR2 is YYNGEE. Trimming took 0 bases from V and 3 from J; bases not matched to a gene: 5. CDR3 loop: CASSVDLAGLYNEQFF. For the CDR3, the DNA is TGTGCCAGCAGCGTAGACCTAGCGGGCCTCTACAATGAGCAGTTCTTC.

The V gene is TRBV28, the J gene TRBJ1-2; D call uncertain. The V gene lost 7 bases and the J gene lost 4 bases, with 10 bases spanning the gap. Germline assignment: CDR1 MDHEN and CDR2 SYDVKM. The CDR3 totals 12 residues. CDR3 bases: TGTGCCAGCACTCAAGGAGCCTATGGCTACACCTTC. Residues: CASTQGAYGYTF.

The chain employs TRBV27 and TRBJ2-5, with 9 bases fitting TRBD2. In germline, CDR1 is MNHEY, CDR2 SMNVEV (reference sequence). There are 14 residues in the CDR3. With 6 bases clipped from V and 7 bases from J, the junction kept 9 bases outside the gene matches. The CDR3 region has the DNA TGTGCCAGCAGGTTAGCGGGGGATGGTTCGACCCAGTACTTC. This gives the protein CASRLAGDGSTQYF.

V gene TRBV12-3 or TRBV12-4 combines with J gene TRBJ2-2, with 7 bases identical to TRBD1. With 7 bases clipped from V and 5 bases from J, the junction kept 4 bases outside the gene matches. CDR3 length equals 13 residues. Here the CDR3 reads CASKRGLTGELFF. The CDR3 DNA reads TGTGCCAGCAAAAGGGGGCTTACCGGGGAGCTGTTTTTT.

The genes are TRBV7-9 and TRBJ1-1; D is unresolved. From germline, CDR1 is SEHNR and CDR2 FQNEAQ (reference sequence). Trimming shortened V by 4 bases and J by 4 bases, and 16 bases separated the two germline ends. The CDR3 length is 15 residues. The CDR3 nucleotides are TGTGCCAGCAGCTCGATGGCGGGCAGGACCACTGAAGCTTTCTTT. It codes for CASSSMAGRTTEAFF.

J is TRBJ1-2 and V is TRBV5-1, with 7 nucleotides matching TRBD1. The CDR3 is 16 residues long. Germline values: CDR1 SGHRS, CDR2 YFSETQ. Trimming at V came to 0 bases and at J to 4 bases, leaving 9 bases not matched to a gene. The CDR3 DNA sequence: TGCGCCAGCAGCTTGGGAAGGGACAGCACATTCTATGGCTACACCTTC. This translates into CASSLGRDSTFYGYTF.

The chain uses TRBV6-6 and TRBJ1-4, with 7 bases lining up with TRBD1. V lost 0 bases to trimming and J lost 8 bases; unmatched junction nucleotides: 6. Germline lookup yields CDR1 MNHNY and CDR2 SVGAGI (reference sequence). The CDR3 is made up of 15 amino acids. The CDR3 coding sequence is TGTGCCAGCAGTTACTCGATTGACAGGGCAGAAAAACTGTTTTTT. Translation gives CASSYSIDRAEKLFF.